This TCR beta chain comes out of a study of identifying expanded T cells in peripheral blood. Repertoires were generated with immunoSEQ multiplex PCR, while TCRdb's copy carries only in-frame clones and drops some. The data show about 94,000 clones, around 90% seen once. Germline CDR1 and CDR2: SNHLY and FYNNEI. The CDR3 runs to 14 residues. V was pared by 8 bases and J by 4 bases, with 8 bases of the junction left unmatched. This chain links TRBV2 with TRBJ1-5, with 7 bases that match TRBD1. This receptor was taken from a person aged 18 to 75 in good health. What was sequenced was blood. The CDR3 here is CASDRAFGNQPQHF. The CDR3 DNA is TGTGCCAGCGACAGGGCCTTTGGAAATCAGCCCCAGCATTTT.